This T cell receptor beta chain originates from a study of blood T cell repertoires in COVID-19. TCRdb's table, derived via immunoSEQ multiplex PCR, lists solely in-frame clones and lacks some. The data contain about 46,000 clones, over 80% of them singletons. This clone was observed a single time. CDR1 and CDR2 from the germline V gene are GTSNPN and SVGIG (reference sequence). CDR3 size: 14 residues. V shed 4 bases, J shed 4 bases, and the junction held 6 bases outside the gene matches. Sequenced input: peripheral blood. The origin of this receptor is a human donor in a cohort sampled during active COVID-19. The chain is built from TRBV30 and TRBJ1-2, with 10 bases fitting TRBD1. In DNA form, the CDR3 reads TGTGCCTGGACTATGGGACAGGGGACCTATGGCTACACCTTC. Protein sequence: CAWTMGQGTYGYTF.